The entry below gives a single T cell receptor (beta chain) sequence along with its context. Its target is unknown. The healthy controls consisted of blood donors aged around 53 years at the median (range about 20-70), approximately 56% of whom were female. These data belong to a study of somatic mutations in cytotoxic T cells in rheumatoid arthritis. Overall study context: Selected T-cell populations stained with V beta antibodies were isolated by flow sorting to nearly 100% purity; these included V beta1+ cells subjected to TCRB sequencing.

The germline CDR1 and CDR2 sequences are LNHDA and SQIVND (reference sequence). The CDR3 sequence is 16 residues long. The V end lost 5 bases, the J end lost 1 base, and 12 bases lay between the germline ends. Data came from immunoSEQ multiplex PCR; TCRdb stores just in-frame clones and leaves some out. Of thousands of clones listed, around 75% are singletons. Study conclusions and caveats: No age-related increase in CD8+ clonality was seen in healthy controls, but one was seen in rheumatoid arthritis patients. Per patient, the largest CD8+ clone was found to exceed 20% of CD8+ cells in about an eighth of the 65 cases.

The sequencing sample was made of CD8+ T cells sorted from blood. V gene TRBV19 combines with J gene TRBJ2-6, with a possible D match to TRBD2 (5 bases). The TCR sequence derives from a woman aged 50 to 65 in good health. CDR3 DNA sequence: TGTGCCAGTAGTGTCGCGTGGAGGTCTGGGGCCAACGTCCTGACTTTC. This translates into CASSVAWRSGANVLTF. Full variable domain (outside the CDR3, taken from reference TRBV19 and TRBJ2-6): DGGITQSPKYLFRKEGQNVTLSCEQNLNHDAMYWYRQDPGQGLRLIYYSQIVNDFQKGDIAEGYSVSREKKESFPLTVTSAQKNPTAFYLCASSVAWRSGANVLTFGAGSRLTVL.